The T cell receptor beta chain under discussion was sequenced for a study of T cell responses to AZD1222 COVID-19 vaccine. The CDR3 runs 15 residues. Trimming left V 3 bases short and J 0 bases short, with 9 bases between. Germline assignment: CDR1 LNHDA and CDR2 SQIVND (reference sequence). Here immunoSEQ multiplex PCR was the method, and the copy in TCRdb shows in-frame clones only, minus some. The table has some 120,000 clones, around 86% seen once. Second doses were pooled across both intervals (about 4 or about 12 weeks). In its sample, this clone was seen once. Its matching antigen is unknown. Study conclusions and caveats: Donor demographics were predominantly white British with a female majority; clonal diversity may be underestimated. Scientists sampled the repertoires only once the peak T cell response had passed. Two AZD1222 administrations were followed by greater Spike-specific TCR breadth and depth.

Material: peripheral blood, obtained 28 days after the second AZD1222 dose. V is TRBV19 and J is TRBJ1-5; D gene ambiguous. This clonotype was sampled from an adult who received the AZD1222 COVID-19 vaccine. CDR3 sequence reads: CASSITVNSNQPQHF. DNA for the CDR3: TGTGCCAGTAGTATTACAGTTAATAGCAATCAGCCCCAGCATTTT.